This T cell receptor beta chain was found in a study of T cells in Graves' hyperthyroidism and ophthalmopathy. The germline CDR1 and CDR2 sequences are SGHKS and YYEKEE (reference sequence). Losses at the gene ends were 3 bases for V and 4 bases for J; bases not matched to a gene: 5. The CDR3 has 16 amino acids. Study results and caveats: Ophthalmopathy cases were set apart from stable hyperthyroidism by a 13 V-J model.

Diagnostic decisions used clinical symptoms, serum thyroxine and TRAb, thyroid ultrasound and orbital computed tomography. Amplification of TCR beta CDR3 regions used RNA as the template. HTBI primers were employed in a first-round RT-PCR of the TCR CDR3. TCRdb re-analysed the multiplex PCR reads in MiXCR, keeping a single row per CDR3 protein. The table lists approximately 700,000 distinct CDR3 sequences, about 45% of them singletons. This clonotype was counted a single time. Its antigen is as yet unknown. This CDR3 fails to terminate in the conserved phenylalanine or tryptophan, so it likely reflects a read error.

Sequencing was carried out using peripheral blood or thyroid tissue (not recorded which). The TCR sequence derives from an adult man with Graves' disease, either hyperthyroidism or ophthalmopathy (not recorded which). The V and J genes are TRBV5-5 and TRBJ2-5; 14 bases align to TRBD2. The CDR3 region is CASSWGTSGGRETQYL. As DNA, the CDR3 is TGTGCCAGCAGCTGGGGGACTAGCGGGGGCCGAGAGACCCAGTACCTC.